The clone carrying this TCR beta chain was observed a handful of times. The target antigen is unknown. TCRdb itself ran the reads through MiXCR, one entry per CDR3 protein. This repertoire shows approximately 140,000 distinct CDR3 sequences, roughly 6% found once; its top ten account for roughly 18%. The data were taken from a study of T cell repertoires in cytomegalovirus infection. Study information: Both a matching HLA type and CMV infection were indicated by public TCR beta signatures.

V was pared by 2 bases and J by 4 bases, with 7 bases between. The CDR3 runs to 13 residues. Findings and caveats of the study: The response measured ex vivo was dominated by TCR beta clonotypes (HLA-C-restricted and CMV-specific). CMV carriers having the relevant HLA were flagged by cumulative public TCR beta family frequency.

The chain uses TRBV12-3 or TRBV12-4 and TRBJ2-3; D gene uncertain. This clonotype was sampled from a human donor in good health (CMV status not recorded). Some clones in this sample may be carry-over from other donors' samples. Sequencing was done on a sample of PBMCs. CDR3 in amino acids: CASSLFRPDTQYF. DNA of the CDR3: TGTGCCAGCAGTTTATTTCGCCCAGATACGCAGTATTTT.